The 21 T cell receptor beta chains given below trace back to one sample, sequenced in a study of OX40 agonist ivuxolimab in advanced cancers. The data were produced by immunoSEQ multiplex PCR, yet TCRdb's version contains in-frame clones alone and is incomplete. This sample has some 100,000 clones, with around nine tenths found just once. The source was CD4+ or CD8+ T cells sorted from blood, collected in a trial of the OX40 agonist ivuxolimab. All receptors derive from an adult with an advanced solid tumor such as melanoma, head and neck, liver or kidney cancer.

V gene TRBV5-1 combines with J gene TRBJ2-1; no clear D. This CDR3 region has 13 residues. Germline lookup yields CDR1 SGHRS and CDR2 YFSETQ. With 0 bases removed from V and 7 bases from J, the gap between germline ends came to 8 bases. In nucleotides, the CDR3 is TGCGCCAGCAGCTTGGGACTTCTAAATGAGCAGTTCTTC. This encodes CASSLGLLNEQFF.

J is TRBJ2-7 and V is TRBV29-1, with TRBD2 as a possible D gene (5 bases). CDR1 is SQVTM and CDR2 is ANQGSEA in the germline V gene. This CDR3 is built from 15 residues. Trimming cost V 4 bases and J 1 base, with 17 bases left between them. This CDR3 is CSVGVLTRISYEQYF. The CDR3 DNA reads as TGCAGCGTTGGCGTCCTTACTAGGATTTCCTACGAGCAGTACTTC.

The genes are TRBV19 and TRBJ2-1, with 8 bases fitting TRBD1. Germline values: CDR1 LNHDA, CDR2 SQIVND (reference sequence). The trim removed 4 bases at V and 9 bases at J, leaving 5 bases unmatched. This CDR3 has 13 amino acids. Here the CDR3 reads CASSTLQGAEQFF. In nucleotides, the CDR3 is TGTGCCAGTAGTACCCTTCAGGGGGCTGAGCAGTTCTTC.

This clone was observed a few times. This chain connects TRBV7-2 to TRBJ1-5; D not resolved. V was shortened by 5 bases and J by 1 base, with 15 bases between the two germline ends. This CDR3 comprises 16 residues. Germline V gene lookup returns CDR1 SGHTA and CDR2 FQGNSA. The CDR3: CASSKTGARSNQPQHF. CDR3 in DNA: TGTGCCAGCAGCAAGACGGGAGCTCGGAGCAATCAGCCCCAGCATTTT.

This clone has a single count. The V gene is TRBV7-2, the J gene TRBJ1-6; D gene ambiguous. Trimming left V 0 bases short and J 5 bases short, with 11 bases between. The germline V gene encodes CDR1 SGHTA and CDR2 FQGNSA. The CDR3 totals 16 residues. Written as DNA, the CDR3 is TGTGCCAGCAGCTTAGCGCTGGGCAGAAATAATTCACCCCTCCACTTT. Amino acid sequence: CASSLALGRNNSPLHF.

The V gene is TRBV7-9, the J gene TRBJ2-7, with 11 bases lining up with TRBD2. The CDR3 consists of 18 residues. Germline CDR1 is SEHNR and CDR2 is FQNEAQ (reference sequence). V gave up 1 base and J gave up 5 bases; unmatched junction bases: 13. The CDR3 DNA follows: TGTGCCAGCAGCTTAGGTGGGCTCGTAGCGGGAGGGCTAAACGAGCAGTACTTC. It codes for CASSLGGLVAGGLNEQYF.

V usage is TRBV6-5 and J usage is TRBJ2-7; D ambiguous. V was trimmed by 5 bases and J by 2 bases, leaving 7 bases between them. Germline CDR1 is MNHEY and CDR2 is SVGAGI. The CDR3 spans 12 residues. In DNA form, the CDR3 reads TGTGCCAGCAGTGGAAGTGCCTACGAGCAGTACTTC. This translates into CASSGSAYEQYF.

The chain joins TRBV11-3 to TRBJ2-7; 8 nucleotides agree with TRBD1. The CDR3 has 13 residues. V lost 4 bases to trimming and J lost 6 bases; unmatched junction nucleotides: 5. Germline CDR1 reads SGHNT; CDR2 reads YENEEA. The CDR3: CASSWDRKSEQYF. The CDR3, as DNA: TGTGCCAGCAGCTGGGACAGGAAGTCCGAGCAGTACTTC. Together with reference TRBV11-3 and TRBJ2-7, the CDR3 gives the full variable domain: EAGVVQSPRYKIIEKKQPVAFWCNPISGHNTLYWYLQNLGQGPELLIRYENEEAVDDSQLPKDRFSAERLKGVDSTLKIQPAELGDSAVYLCASSWDRKSEQYFGPGTRLTVT.

The rearrangement uses TRBV9 and TRBJ1-1; D not certain. In germline, CDR1 is SGDLS, CDR2 YYNGEE. V lost 0 bases and J lost 5, with 11 bases in between. The CDR3 runs 14 residues. CDR3 sequence: CASSVDVGGTEAFF. In DNA, the CDR3 is TGTGCCAGCAGCGTAGATGTGGGCGGGACTGAAGCTTTCTTT. Full variable domain (rest looked up from reference TRBV9 and TRBJ1-1): DSGVTQTPKHLITATGQRVTLRCSPRSGDLSVYWYQQSLDQGLQFLIQYYNGEERAKGNILERFSAQQFPDLHSELNLSSLELGDSALYFCASSVDVGGTEAFFGQGTRLTVV.

The chain couples TRBV6-5 to TRBJ1-3; D possibly corresponds to TRBD1 (6 bases). Per germline, CDR1 MNHEY and CDR2 SVGAGI. V lost 0 bases and J 7 bases, leaving 16 bases between the germline ends. The CDR3 loop spans 16 amino acids. CDR3 amino acids: CASSYSQQGIGNTIYF. In DNA form, the CDR3 reads TGTGCCAGCAGTTACTCCCAACAGGGTATAGGGAACACCATATATTTT.

The rearrangement uses TRBV28 and TRBJ2-2; unclear D gene. The CDR3 extends over 14 amino acids. CDR1 is MDHEN, CDR2 SYDVKM, per germline. Trimming took 6 bases from V and 2 from J, leaving 10 bases between them. The CDR3 region has the DNA TGTGCCAGCAGCCCGCCCCCCAACACCGGGGAGCTGTTTTTT. It yields the protein CASSPPPNTGELFF.

This rearrangement joins TRBV6-6 to TRBJ1-5, with D perhaps matching TRBD1 (6 bases). Per the germline V gene, CDR1 is MNHNY and CDR2 is SVGAGI (reference sequence). This CDR3 is 16 amino acids long. V lost 4 bases and J 3 bases, leaving 16 bases between the germline ends. The chain's CDR3 is CASSSSWGANNQPQHF. The CDR3 region has the DNA TGTGCCAGCAGTTCATCTTGGGGGGCTAACAATCAGCCCCAGCATTTT.

V usage is TRBV5-5 and J usage is TRBJ2-3; 7 nucleotides match TRBD2. This CDR3 region has 16 residues. V dropped 5 bases and J dropped 2; count of bases not matched to a gene: 11. Germline values: CDR1 SGHKS, CDR2 YYEKEE (reference sequence). The CDR3 region has the DNA TGTGCCAGCAGGAAGGCTCGCGGGAGACCCACAGATACGCAGTATTTT. It translates to CASRKARGRPTDTQYF. Based on the CDR3 plus reference TRBV5-5 and TRBJ2-3, the full variable domain is DAGVTQSPTHLIKTRGQQVTLRCSPISGHKSVSWYQQVLGQGPQFIFQYYEKEERGRGNFPDRFSARQFPNYSSELNVNALLLGDSALYLCASRKARGRPTDTQYFGPGTRLTVL.

The chain recombines TRBV28 with TRBJ1-1; D gene unclear. The CDR3 consists of 15 residues. The V end was cut by 2 bases, the J end by 1 base, with 11 bases between. CDR1 is MDHEN, CDR2 SYDVKM, per germline. The CDR3 here is CASSLLLGPNTEAFF. CDR3 nucleotides: TGTGCCAGCAGTTTACTGTTGGGTCCGAACACTGAAGCTTTCTTT.

The chain is built from TRBV5-4 and TRBJ2-6, with D possibly matching TRBD2 (5 bases). Trimming removed 3 bases from V and 0 bases from J, with 7 bases in between. Looked up from germline, CDR1 is SGHNT and CDR2 is YYREEE (reference sequence). The CDR3 extends over 15 amino acids. The CDR3 nucleotides are TGTGCCAGCAGCTCGGGATTCTCTGGGGCCAACGTCCTGACTTTC. This codes for CASSSGFSGANVLTF.

The CDR3 DNA reads TGTGCCAGCAGCCAAGAAAATCAACTAGCGGGAAGTTACGAGCAGTACTTC. This encodes CASSQENQLAGSYEQYF. The chain combines TRBV4-2 with TRBJ2-7; the match to TRBD2 covers 10 bases. This CDR3 region has 17 residues. Per germline, CDR1 LGHNA and CDR2 YNFKEQ. The V and J ends lost 0 bases and 4 bases, in that order; junction bases with no gene match: 9.

The chain couples TRBV7-8 to TRBJ2-2, with D uncertain. Per the germline V gene, CDR1 is SGHVS and CDR2 is FQNEAQ. The CDR3 consists of 14 residues. Deletions cut 3 bases from V and 4 bases from J, with 9 bases between. CDR3 nucleotide sequence: TGTGCCAGCAGCTTGGTCAGGACCACCGGGGAGCTGTTTTTT. Protein: CASSLVRTTGELFF.

The gene calls are TRBV5-1 and TRBJ1-2; D not certain. This CDR3 has 13 residues. The V end was cut by 0 bases, the J end by 1 base, with 4 bases between. Germline CDR1 and CDR2: SGHRS and YFSETQ. CDR3 in amino acids: CASSLDDNYGYTF. As DNA, the CDR3 is TGCGCCAGCAGCTTGGACGATAACTATGGCTACACCTTC.

The sample holds one count of this clone. The chain carries TRBV19 and TRBJ2-1; 10 bases line up with TRBD2. The CDR3 length is 17 residues. Trimming at V came to 6 bases and at J to 0 bases, leaving 8 bases not matched to a gene. Per germline, CDR1 LNHDA and CDR2 SQIVND (reference sequence). Written as DNA, the CDR3 is TGTGCCAGTAGCCCTATAGCGGGAGGTTACTCCTACAATGAGCAGTTCTTC. Protein sequence: CASSPIAGGYSYNEQFF.

The chain recombines TRBV21-1 with TRBJ1-2; TRBD1 is taken as the D call from the table, unchecked against the DNA. TRBV21-1 has pseudogene status. CDR3 length equals 21 residues. CDR3 residues: CASSPPRGEGENLLANYGYTF. CDR3 coding DNA: TGTGCCAGCAGCCCCCCCAGGGGAGAAGGGGAGAACTTGTTAGCTAACTATGGCTACACCTTC.

The V gene is TRBV2, the J gene TRBJ2-3; 7 positions agree with TRBD2. V was clipped by 2 bases and J by 1 base; unmatched bases: 9. Germline values: CDR1 SNHLY, CDR2 FYNNEI. The CDR3 has 17 amino acids. The CDR3 DNA reads TGTGCCAGCAGTGAATATAATATCGCGGGGGGCACAGATACGCAGTATTTT. Translated: CASSEYNIAGGTDTQYF.